This paragraph covers one TCR beta chain sequence. Each TCR library used about 500 ng of total RNA and a linear amplification protocol. As processed by the authors: A handful of healthy donors contributed fewer than 95,000 sequenced TCR alpha transcripts. TCRdb independently ran MiXCR on the reads; one entry per CDR3 protein. The V and J calls here are based on TCRdb, not the publication. The table has around 180,000 distinct CDR3 sequences, 74% seen once; the top ten hold approximately 2.5%. This record belongs to a study of healthy donors' naive CD4 and CD8 T cells. In germline, CDR1 is MNHNS, CDR2 SASEGT. The CDR3 has 16 amino acids. Trimming cost V 7 bases and J 4 bases, with 19 bases left between them. Naive CD4+ cells were sorted as CD4+CD8-CD45RO-CD45RA+; naive CD8+ as CD8+CD4-CD45RA+CD27bright.

This clonotype was sampled from a pool of human donors in good health; the sample pools cells from several healthy donors. The chain links TRBV6-1 to TRBJ2-2; TRBD1 is a possible D gene (5 bases). The sequencing input was naive CD4+ and CD8+ T cells sorted from blood, pooled from several donors. CDR3 DNA: TGTGCCAGCAAAATCCGGCAGGGTCTGGGCACCGGGGAGCTGTTTTTT. Translating gives CASKIRQGLGTGELFF.